This paragraph covers one TCR beta chain sequence. The data belong to a study of shared clonotypes between healthy human individuals. The healthy adult donors were HIV-negative and reported no recent acute infections or vaccinations. Only in-frame clones appear in the TCRdb table, and some are missing; sequencing was by immunoSEQ multiplex PCR. The sample holds approximately 510,000 clones; 60% to 85% are singletons and the top ten take 10% to 15%. CDR1 and CDR2 from the germline V gene are MDHEN and SYDVKM. This CDR3 region has 15 residues. Deletions cut 3 bases from V and 5 bases from J, with 14 bases between.

Sequencing input: PBMCs. This TCR came from a woman aged 35 to 49 in good health. Some clones in this sample may be carry-over from other donors' samples. This chain uses TRBV28 with TRBJ2-1; D is possibly TRBD1 (7 bases). The CDR3 loop is CASSLGGRGNNEQFF. DNA of the CDR3: TGTGCCAGCAGTTTGGGGGGCAGGGGGAACAATGAGCAGTTCTTC.